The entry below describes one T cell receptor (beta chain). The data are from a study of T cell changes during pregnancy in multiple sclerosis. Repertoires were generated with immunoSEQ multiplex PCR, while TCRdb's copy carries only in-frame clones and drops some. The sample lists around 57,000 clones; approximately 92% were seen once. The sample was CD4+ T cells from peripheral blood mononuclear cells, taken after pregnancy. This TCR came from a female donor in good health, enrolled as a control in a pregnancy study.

The chain's CDR3 is CASSLKWGQGRDEQYF. CDR3 bases: TGTGCCAGCAGCTTAAAATGGGGACAGGGGAGGGACGAGCAGTACTTC. The chain couples TRBV7-2 to TRBJ2-7; 10 positions match TRBD1. CDR1 and CDR2 from the germline V gene are SGHTA and FQGNSA. V shed 2 bases and J 5 bases; nucleotides not matched to a gene: 9. The CDR3 consists of 16 residues. Full variable domain (rest looked up from reference TRBV7-2 and TRBJ2-7): GAGVSQSPSNKVTEKGKDVELRCDPISGHTALYWYRQSLGQGLEFLIYFQGNSAPDKSGLPSDRFSAERTGGSVSTLTIQRTQQEDSAVYLCASSLKWGQGRDEQYFGPGTRLTVT.